These T cell receptor beta chains were read from a single sample in a study of cytomegalovirus exposure and HLA in healthy donors. Sequenced by immunoSEQ multiplex PCR; TCRdb stores in-frame clones only, minus some. The table records fewer than 200,000 clones, 80% of them present only once. What was sequenced was PBMCs. These receptors came from a male donor in good health and CMV-seronegative. The CDR3 runs from the conserved cysteine through the conserved F or W. D genes are given only for firm matches. Only part of the rows carry a size: once, few, many, or a class if the clone is expanded.

d_gene	v_gene	j_gene	abundance	CDR3aa	CDR3nt
NA	TRBV7-7	TRBJ2-5	few	CASSSADYSATQYF	TGTGCTAGCAGCTCAGCGGACTATTCTGCGACCCAGTACTTC
NA	TRBV6-5	TRBJ2-3	once	CASRPQGSTDTQYF	TGTGCCAGCCGCCCCCAGGGGAGCACAGATACGCAGTATTTT
TRBD1	TRBV6-5	TRBJ2-7	NA	CASSYLQGSEQYF	TGTGCCAGCAGTTACTTACAGGGGAGCGAGCAGTACTTC
TRBD1	TRBV6-5	TRBJ2-1	NA	CASRGQGSYNEQFF	TGTGCCAGCAGGGGACAGGGCAGTTACAATGAGCAGTTCTTC
TRBD1	TRBV19	TRBJ1-5	few	CASSLSTQGVPIQPQHF	TGTGCCAGTAGTCTCTCAACCCAGGGGGTTCCAATTCAGCCCCAGCATTTT
TRBD2	TRBV9	TRBJ2-5	NA	CASSQAVGGNRGVETQYF	TGTGCCAGCAGCCAGGCGGTGGGGGGGAATCGAGGAGTCGAGACCCAGTACTTC
NA	TRBV29-1	TRBJ1-2	NA	CSALGQGMNYGYTF	TGCAGCGCACTGGGGCAGGGGATGAACTATGGCTACACCTTC
TRBD1	TRBV5-1	TRBJ2-2	NA	CASSSQGARGTGELFF	TGCGCCAGCAGCTCCCAGGGGGCACGCGGCACCGGGGAGCTGTTTTTT
TRBD2	TRBV7-9	TRBJ2-2	NA	CASSIAGGTGELFF	TGTGCCAGCAGCATAGCGGGGGGCACCGGGGAGCTGTTTTTT
TRBD2	TRBV7-2	TRBJ2-4	once	CASSSLSGGSDIQYF	TGTGCCAGCAGCTCACTATCGGGGGGTTCGGACATTCAGTACTTC
NA	TRBV7-8	TRBJ1-5	NA	CASSLAQGNQPQHF	TGTGCCAGCAGCTTAGCACAGGGAAATCAGCCCCAGCATTTT
NA	TRBV15	TRBJ1-2	NA	CATSREAQYGYTF	TGTGCCACCAGCAGAGAGGCCCAATATGGCTACACCTTC
TRBD1	TRBV6-1	TRBJ1-1	NA	CASRDRGQKNTEAFF	TGTGCCAGCAGGGACAGGGGACAAAAGAACACTGAAGCTTTCTTT
TRBD2	TRBV5-1	TRBJ2-2	NA	CASSLGVAGAGELFF	TGCGCCAGCAGCTTGGGAGTAGCGGGGGCCGGGGAGCTGTTTTTT
NA	TRBV13	TRBJ2-3	NA	CASSSSRDTQYF	TGTGCCAGCAGCTCATCTAGAGATACGCAGTATTTT